A single sample is the source of the 5 T cell receptor beta chains below, sequenced in a study of T cells in localized non-small cell lung cancer. Some clones are missing from TCRdb's copy, which holds only in-frame ones; the method was immunoSEQ multiplex PCR. This table has about 70,000 clones, around 85% appearing once. Sequencing used peripheral blood, obtained before any cancer treatment. Receptor source: a male donor aged 60 or over with stage III squamous cell lung carcinoma.

This clone was seen a few times. The V and J genes are TRBV6-1 and TRBJ2-1; D not resolved. Per germline, CDR1 MNHNS and CDR2 SASEGT. Trimming took 6 bases from V and 3 from J, leaving 12 bases between them. The CDR3 length is 14 residues. The CDR3 DNA reads TGTGCCAGCAGAGTGGACCTTATCTACAATGAGCAGTTCTTC. Protein product: CASRVDLIYNEQFF.

The chain carries TRBV6-1 and TRBJ2-2, with D perhaps matching TRBD2 (5 bases). Trimming left V 4 bases short and J 2 bases short, with 11 bases between. CDR1 is MNHNS and CDR2 is SASEGT in the germline V gene. The CDR3 contains 15 residues. The CDR3 spells CASSVTGINTGELFF. The DNA for the CDR3 is TGTGCCAGCAGTGTCACCGGGATAAACACCGGGGAGCTGTTTTTT.

This rearrangement joins TRBV7-9 to TRBJ2-7; D unclear. Germline CDR1 and CDR2: SEHNR and FQNEAQ (reference sequence). Deletions cut 0 bases from V and 0 bases from J, with 3 bases between. The CDR3 is 13 residues long. The CDR3 bases are TGTGCCAGCAGCTTAGCCAGCTCCTACGAGCAGTACGTC. Its protein product is CASSLASSYEQYV.

J is TRBJ2-5 and V is TRBV11-2, with 10 bases aligning to TRBD2. The CDR3 runs to 15 residues. Germline assignment: CDR1 SGHAT and CDR2 FQNNGV. Trimming took 8 bases from V and 2 from J; bases not matched to a gene: 8. CDR3 DNA: TGTGCCAGCGGACTAGCTAGCGGGAGACAAGAGACCCAGTACTTC. This gives the protein CASGLASGRQETQYF.

V is TRBV28 and J is TRBJ2-1; D uncertain. Germline CDR1 MDHEN, CDR2 SYDVKM. V was clipped by 4 bases and J by 8 bases, with 9 bases between them. CDR3 length: 12 residues. The CDR3 loop reads CASSSLGHEQFF. CDR3 nucleotide sequence: TGTGCCAGCAGTTCACTCGGCCATGAGCAGTTCTTC.